This is a list of T cell receptor beta chains from one sample in a study of T cell repertoires in cytomegalovirus infection. The antigens of these receptors remain unknown. MiXCR, run by TCRdb on the reads, gives a single entry per CDR3 protein. The sample contains about half a million distinct CDR3 sequences, 30% to 40% of which appear only once. The sample consisted of cultured PBMCs, taken from culture after CMV antigen stimulation. These receptor sequences come from a human donor in good health (CMV status not recorded). Some clones in this sample may be carry-over from other donors' samples. Both conserved end residues are part of each CDR3. A row's size may be missing; if present it is once, few, many or a size class.

V	size	J	CDR3
TRBV9	.	TRBJ2-1	CASSVNHGRGTSGHNEQFF
TRBV7-8	.	TRBJ2-5	CASSLGGGLAGRTQYF
TRBV12-3/TRBV12-4	.	TRBJ1-1	CASRRGALNTEAFF
TRBV6-1	few	TRBJ1-2	CASSEFGGTNYGYTF
TRBV12-3/TRBV12-4	.	TRBJ2-3	CASRRGLAGGDTQYF
TRBV27	.	TRBJ1-4	CASSRTYRGKEKLFF
TRBV9	.	TRBJ2-1	CASSVVDGYNEQFF
TRBV10-3	.	TRBJ2-3	CAISDPTSRDTQYF
TRBV12-3/TRBV12-4	.	TRBJ2-5	CASSIGLAGQETQYF
TRBV7-2	.	TRBJ2-3	CASSFIGLADSTDTQYF
TRBV20-1	.	TRBJ1-5	CSARTSDQPQHF
TRBV5-1	.	TRBJ1-2	CASSSTLQALHYGYTF
TRBV4-3	few	TRBJ2-3	CASSQDAYRTDTQYF
TRBV19	.	TRBJ1-1	CASRPKGAGDLNTEAFF
TRBV7-2	few	TRBJ2-1	CASSLASEWGEQFF
TRBV14	.	TRBJ1-1	CASSQERGVFRNTEAFF
TRBV7-3	many	TRBJ2-3	CASSLNGGTGFSTDTQYF
TRBV27	.	TRBJ2-1	CASSPLAQNYNEQFF
TRBV7-8	many	TRBJ2-1	CASSFVRIDNEQFF
TRBV7-6	few	TRBJ2-1	CASSFEGQGPYNEQFF
TRBV7-6	few	TRBJ2-2	CASSIGTNLAGELFF
TRBV6-2/TRBV6-3	few	TRBJ2-5	CASSYSGLVEETQYF
TRBV7-9	.	TRBJ2-7	CASSPRTSAPYEQYF
TRBV20-1	few	TRBJ2-5	CSARGGHLETQYF
TRBV7-2	.	TRBJ1-5	CASSWDRGGNQPQHF
TRBV25-1	.	TRBJ1-5	CASSGGYRDNQPQHF
TRBV25-1	.	TRBJ1-6	CASSEPSGGNSPLHF
TRBV28	once	TRBJ1-5	CASRQGPLQPQHF
TRBV7-6	many	TRBJ1-5	CASSLQDNQPQHF
TRBV14	few	TRBJ2-5	CASSTGTTRETQYF
TRBV7-2	few	TRBJ2-1	CASSLVGSANYNEQFF
TRBV6-5	.	TRBJ1-2	CASSYSGTPGRGYTF
TRBV11-3	few	TRBJ2-2	CASREGQGGELFF
TRBV7-8	.	TRBJ2-7	CASSLAGLAGYEQYF
TRBV12-5	.	TRBJ2-1	CASGLILAGGPNEQFF
TRBV4-2	few	TRBJ1-2	CASSTRDRDNYGYTF
TRBV7-2	few	TRBJ1-1	CASNQQGPNTEAFF
TRBV6-6	.	TRBJ2-3	CASSYTPSGGGGTQYF
TRBV27	few	TRBJ1-2	CASRRQGLYGYTF
TRBV20-1	.	TRBJ1-1	CSARVGSANTEAFF
TRBV10-3	.	TRBJ1-2	CAIRSPGGADGYTF
TRBV7-8	.	TRBJ1-5	CASSQGPGQPQHF